This T cell receptor (beta chain) was observed in a study of glioma-infiltrating T cells (TCRdb year 2016). For context, the study as a whole: The low-grade gliomas were WHO grade II oligodendrogliomas or astrocytomas, while the glioblastomas were WHO grade IV tumors sampled at initial diagnosis rather than at recurrent diagnosis. Glioma patients received dexamethasone for six or fewer days before surgery. The sequencing target for blood libraries was roughly 4- to 11-fold coverage of about 960,000 peripheral T cells. Glioma tissue, non-neoplastic brain tissue and matched peripheral blood mononuclear cells were used as sources from which TCR alpha- and beta-chain repertoires were sequenced. To gauge divergence between tissue and blood T-cell populations, every tissue-infiltrating repertoire was compared against the peripheral blood repertoire from the same patient. Three low-grade glioma patients, seven or eight primary glioblastoma patients, and three non-glioma patients who contributed non-neoplastic brain tissue made up the paired cohort. Study-wide findings and limitations: VJ-independent divergence between tissue and blood was below expectation in non-neoplastic patients but above expectation in all gliomas, especially low-grade gliomas. A signature set of shared blood CDR3 motifs marked patients with low tissue-blood divergence and was depleted in highly divergent patients. Very few CDR3 sequences were shared between tissue and blood, attributed to high CDR3 diversity and limited sampling. Group comparisons were based on small numbers of patients: three non-neoplastic, three low-grade glioma and seven to nine glioblastoma patients.

The iRepertoire nested amplicon-rescue multiplex PCR (arm-PCR) platform was used to amplify TCR alpha and beta CDR3 regions from RNA. The input for one-step reverse transcription and amplification was roughly 95-400 ng of tissue mRNA or PBMC total RNA. Following bead purification, Illumina adapters were added through a secondary multiplex PCR, and the libraries were then gel-purified between 200 and 400 bp. Libraries carried internal 6-nucleotide barcodes used for demultiplexing. Sequencing of the libraries was done on an Illumina MiSeq using 2x220 or 2x250 nucleotide paired-end reads. Per the source publication's procedure: Paired reads were merged using FLASH 1.2.11 and aligned with BWA-MEM to the GRCh37 human genome, and TRA and TRB reads were then extracted. For V and J assignment, an IMGT-derived reference of cassette sequences and CDR3 motifs that included pseudogenes was used. Reads were translated in three frames, and productive CDR3s were defined by a C…FGXG motif without stop codons. A clonotype was defined as a unique combination of a V-J cassette pair and a CDR3 amino acid sequence. Reads were filtered by Hamming distance, with the threshold set by the sequence error rate of each sample in mapped regions. TCRdb applied fastp at Q25 and MiXCR to the public reads, then kept only in-frame beta chains. Every CDR3 protein is listed once, alongside the most common genes and DNA of its rows. TCRdb, not the authors, supplied the V and J calls. The sample profile shows around 390,000 distinct CDR3 sequences; 35% to 45% of them were found once. About 12% of the sample is held by the ten biggest clonotypes.

Immediately after resection, surgical brain or tumor specimens were cryofrozen in liquid nitrogen, with peripheral blood cells collected concurrently. CDR1 and CDR2 are read off the germline V gene as LGHNA and YSLEER. The CDR3 holds 15 amino acids from the cysteine to the phenylalanine. CDR3 DNA only is kept here, 45 bases in frame from base 1. Germline trimming: 1 base from V, 3 bases from J; junction bases outside gene matches: 3. This clonotype was recorded at least ten times. Its antigen is currently not known. The input lacks base qualities; no much larger clone sits a single base away. The sample comprised glioma tissue, nonneoplastic brain tissue, or PBMCs (not recorded which). The chain uses TRBV4-3 and TRBJ1-3, with 7 bases aligning to TRBD1. The source is a human donor with low-grade glioma or glioblastoma, undergoing nonglioma brain surgery, or in good health (not recorded which). The sequence in DNA is TGCGCCAGCAGCCAAGGACAGGGTGATGGAAACACCATATATTTT. Protein translation: CASSQGQGDGNTIYF.